These T cell receptor beta chains were read from a single sample in a study of response to subunit inactivated influenza vaccine. In TCRdb, the RT-PCR reads were re-called with MiXCR into one record per CDR3 protein. Here the sample spans hundreds of thousands of distinct CDR3 sequences, approximately 12% being singletons. This material consisted of PBMCs from blood, taken on the day of vaccination. The origin of the receptors is a man aged 50 or older who received an inactivated influenza vaccine. Both conserved end residues are part of each CDR3. Each record gives: V gene, J gene, clone size, D gene, CDR3 DNA, CDR3 protein. A D gene is named only where the DNA matches it firmly. Clone size is shown for a subset of rows, as once, few, many or a class of expanded clone.

>TRBV5-1|TRBJ2-7|few|TRBD1
TGCGCCAGCAGCGATAGGACAGGGAGGAATACCTACGAGCAGTACTTC
CASSDRTGRNTYEQYF
>TRBV7-9|TRBJ2-1|many|TRBD2
TGTGCCAGCAGCTTACAGTCCGGGGGGTCCTACAATGAGCAGTTCTTC
CASSLQSGGSYNEQFF
>TRBV6-1|TRBJ2-5|.|.
TGTGCCAGCAGTGAAGCGGCGTCACTAAACCAAGAGACCCAGTACTTC
CASSEAASLNQETQYF
>TRBV6-1|TRBJ1-1|.|.
TGTGCCAGCAGTGGGGACCGGGCAGCACCGAACACTGAAGCTTTCTTT
CASSGDRAAPNTEAFF
>TRBV6-2/TRBV6-3|TRBJ2-7|few|TRBD1
TGTGCCAGCAGTCTCTCCCCACCGGACAGGGTCTACGAGCAGTACTTC
CASSLSPPDRVYEQYF
>TRBV6-5|TRBJ2-5|.|TRBD2
TGTGCCAGCAGTTACTCGGGTTGGGGGGGGGAGACCCAGTACTTC
CASSYSGWGGETQYF
>TRBV19|TRBJ2-2|.|TRBD1
TGTGCCAGTAGTATAGCCCCCAGGGGGACCGGGGAGCTGTTTTTT
CASSIAPRGTGELFF
>TRBV19|TRBJ2-1|.|.
TGTGCCAGTAGTATCAAGGGATACAATGAGCAGTTCTTC
CASSIKGYNEQFF
>TRBV5-1|TRBJ1-1|.|.
TGCGCCAGCAGCTTGTGGAGGGAGAACACTGAAGCTTTCTTT
CASSLWRENTEAFF
>TRBV29-1|TRBJ2-7|many|.
TGCAGCGCCGGAGAAGGCGGATGGCAGTACTTC
CSAGEGGWQYF
>TRBV5-1|TRBJ2-7|few|.
TGCGCCAGCAGCTTGTTGGTGACAGGAAATAACGAGCAGTACTTC
CASSLLVTGNNEQYF
>TRBV29-1|TRBJ2-5|.|.
TGCAGCGTTTTCGGGGGCCAAGGGACCCAGTACTTC
CSVFGGQGTQYF
>TRBV20-1|TRBJ2-3|.|TRBD2
TGCAGTGCACCCGGACTAGCGGGATTGCTAGATACGCAGTATTTT
CSAPGLAGLLDTQYF
>TRBV20-1|TRBJ2-1|.|.
TGCAGTGCTAGAGATGAGTGGGGGGCCTACAATGAGCAGTTCTTC
CSARDEWGAYNEQFF
>TRBV12-3/TRBV12-4|TRBJ1-2|.|.
TGTGCCAGCAGTTTCGTCAGCACTGGCTACACCTTC
CASSFVSTGYTF
>TRBV12-3/TRBV12-4|TRBJ1-2|.|.
TGTGCCAGCAGTTTCCCGGGGACACAATACACCTTC
CASSFPGTQYTF
>TRBV20-1|TRBJ1-2|few|.
TGCAGTGCTAGGGCGACGGGACGTCGACCCTATGGCTACACCTTC
CSARATGRRPYGYTF
>TRBV9|TRBJ2-3|many|.
TGTGCCAGCAGCGTGACAGACAGGGAGGGTGCAGATACGCAGTATTTT
CASSVTDREGADTQYF
>TRBV6-1|TRBJ1-2|few|.
TGTGCCAGCAGTGAAGGGAGGATCTATGGCTACACCTTC
CASSEGRIYGYTF